The clone carrying this T cell receptor beta chain has ten or more counts. As yet, its antigen is unknown. Each CDR3 protein gets one entry after TCRdb re-called the reads with MiXCR. The sample lists roughly 600,000 distinct CDR3 sequences, 20% to 25% occurring once. The V and J ends lost 1 base and 8 bases respectively, with 9 bases between them. In germline, CDR1 is SEHNR, CDR2 FQNEAQ (reference sequence). The CDR3 consists of 13 residues. These data come from a study of T cell repertoires in cytomegalovirus infection. The study, taken as a whole, reports: Ex vivo responses were dominated by HLA-C-restricted CMV-specific TCR beta clonotypes.

This clonotype was sampled from a human donor in good health (CMV status not recorded). Some clones in this sample may be carry-over from other donors' samples. The gene calls are TRBV7-9 and TRBJ1-5; possible D gene TRBD1, 6 bases. The material sequenced was CD8+ T cells from PBMCs. In DNA, the CDR3 is TGTGCCAGCAGCTTAGACAGGGTAGAGCCCCAGCATTTT. Amino acid sequence: CASSLDRVEPQHF.